This T cell receptor beta chain stems from a study of CD8 T cells in Susac syndrome. Findings and limits, study-wide: The study recognized that the number of individuals in its TCR sequencing and HLA analysis was relatively small.

TEMRA cells were enriched by FACS, while CD8+ and CD4+ T cells were obtained through a negative isolation that was performed magnetically. Reverse transcription of 0.5 to 1 ug RNA was carried out with random hexamers. TCRdb re-called the immunoSEQ multiplex PCR reads with MiXCR, one entry per CDR3 protein. The table includes about 130,000 distinct CDR3 sequences, around 91% detected once. This clonotype was counted between two and nine times. Its antigen is currently unknown. The clonotype originates from a human donor with multiple sclerosis. Sequenced material: CD8+ T cells from PBMCs.

This CDR3 is CASSASIKGLTDTQYF. Written as DNA, the CDR3 is TGTGCCAGCAGTGCCTCGATAAAGGGGCTTACAGATACGCAGTATTTT. The V gene is TRBV6-5, the J gene TRBJ2-3, with D possibly being TRBD1 (5 bases). Germline loops: CDR1 MNHEY, CDR2 SVGAGI. The CDR3 is 16 residues long. The V and J ends lost 5 bases and 3 bases respectively, with 18 bases between them.